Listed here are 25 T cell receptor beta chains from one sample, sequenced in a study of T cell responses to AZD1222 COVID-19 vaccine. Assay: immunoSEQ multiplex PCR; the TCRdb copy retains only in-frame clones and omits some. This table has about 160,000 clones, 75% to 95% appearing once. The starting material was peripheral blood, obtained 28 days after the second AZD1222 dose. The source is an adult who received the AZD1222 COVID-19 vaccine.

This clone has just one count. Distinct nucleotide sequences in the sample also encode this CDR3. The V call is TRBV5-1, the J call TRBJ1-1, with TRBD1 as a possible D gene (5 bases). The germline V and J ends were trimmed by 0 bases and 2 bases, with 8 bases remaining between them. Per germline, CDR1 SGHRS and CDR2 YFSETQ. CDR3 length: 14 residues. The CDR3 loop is CASSLAQGNTEAFF. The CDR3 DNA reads TGCGCCAGCAGCTTGGCCCAGGGTAACACTGAAGCTTTCTTT.

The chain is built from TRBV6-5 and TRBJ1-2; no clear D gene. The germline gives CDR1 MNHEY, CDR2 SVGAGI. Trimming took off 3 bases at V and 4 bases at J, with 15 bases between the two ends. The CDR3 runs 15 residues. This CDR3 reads CASSYSGSWSYGYTF. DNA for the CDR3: TGTGCCAGCAGTTATTCGGGGAGTTGGAGCTATGGCTACACCTTC.

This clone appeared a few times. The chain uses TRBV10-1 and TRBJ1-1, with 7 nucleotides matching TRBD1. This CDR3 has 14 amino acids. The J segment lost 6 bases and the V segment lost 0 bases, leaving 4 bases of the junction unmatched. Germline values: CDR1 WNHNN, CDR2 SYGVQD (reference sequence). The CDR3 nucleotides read TGCGCCAGCAGTGAGTCCCGACAGGGCGCTGAAGCTTTCTTT. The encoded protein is CASSESRQGAEAFF.

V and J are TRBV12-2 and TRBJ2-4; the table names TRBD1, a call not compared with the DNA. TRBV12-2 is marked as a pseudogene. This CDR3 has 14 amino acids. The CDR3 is CASRLAGQKNIQYF. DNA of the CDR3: TGTGCAAGTCGCTTGGCGGGACAGAAAAACATTCAGTACTTC.

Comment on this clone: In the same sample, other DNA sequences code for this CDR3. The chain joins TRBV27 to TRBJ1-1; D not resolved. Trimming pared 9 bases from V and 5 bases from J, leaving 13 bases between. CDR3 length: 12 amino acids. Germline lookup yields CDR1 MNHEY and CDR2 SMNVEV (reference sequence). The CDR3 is CASRTGWTEAFF. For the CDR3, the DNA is TGTGCCAGTCGGACGGGGTGGACTGAAGCTTTCTTT.

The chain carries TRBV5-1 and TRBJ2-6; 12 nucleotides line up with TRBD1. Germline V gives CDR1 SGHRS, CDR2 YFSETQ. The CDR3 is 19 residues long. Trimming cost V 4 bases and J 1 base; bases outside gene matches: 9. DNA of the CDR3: TGCGCCAGCAGCCCAACCGGGACAGGGGGCTTTTCTGGGGCCAACGTCCTGACTTTC. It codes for CASSPTGTGGFSGANVLTF.

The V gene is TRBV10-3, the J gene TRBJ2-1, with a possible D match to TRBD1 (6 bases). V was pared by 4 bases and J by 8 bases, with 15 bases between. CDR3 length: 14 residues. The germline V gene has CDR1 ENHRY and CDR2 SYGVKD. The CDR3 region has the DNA TGTGCCATCAGTGTAGTGGGGGCCGGGGATGAGCAGTTCTTC. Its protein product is CAISVVGAGDEQFF.

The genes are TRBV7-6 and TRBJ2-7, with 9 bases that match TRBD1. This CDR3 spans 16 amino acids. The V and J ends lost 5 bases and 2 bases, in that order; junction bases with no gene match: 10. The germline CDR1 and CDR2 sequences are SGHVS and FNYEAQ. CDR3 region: CASSVGQGRIPYEQYF. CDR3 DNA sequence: TGTGCCAGCAGCGTCGGACAGGGGCGCATCCCCTACGAGCAGTACTTC.

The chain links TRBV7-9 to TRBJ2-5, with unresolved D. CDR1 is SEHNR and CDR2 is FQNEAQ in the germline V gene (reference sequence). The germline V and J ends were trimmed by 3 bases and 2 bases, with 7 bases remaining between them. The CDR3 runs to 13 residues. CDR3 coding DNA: TGTGCCAGCAGCTTGGAAGGGCAAGAGACCCAGTACTTC. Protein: CASSLEGQETQYF.

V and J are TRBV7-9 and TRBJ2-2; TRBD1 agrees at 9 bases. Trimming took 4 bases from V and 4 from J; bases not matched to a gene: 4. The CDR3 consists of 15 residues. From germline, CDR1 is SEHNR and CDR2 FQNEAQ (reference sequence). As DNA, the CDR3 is TGTGCCAGCAGCTCCAACAGGGGGCCCACCGGGGAGCTGTTTTTT. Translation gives CASSSNRGPTGELFF.

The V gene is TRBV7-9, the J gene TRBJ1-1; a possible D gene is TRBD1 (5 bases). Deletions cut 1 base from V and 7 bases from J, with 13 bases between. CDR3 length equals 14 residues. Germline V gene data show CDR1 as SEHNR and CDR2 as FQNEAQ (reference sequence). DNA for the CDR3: TGTGCCAGCAGCTTAGTGGGCAGGGAGGGTGAAGCTTTCTTT. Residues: CASSLVGREGEAFF.

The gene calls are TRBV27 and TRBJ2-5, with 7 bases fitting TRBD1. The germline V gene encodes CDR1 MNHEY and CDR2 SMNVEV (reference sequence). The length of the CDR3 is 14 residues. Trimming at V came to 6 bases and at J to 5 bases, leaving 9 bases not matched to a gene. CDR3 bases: TGTGCCAGCAGCCTGACAGGGAATATGGAGACCCAGTACTTC. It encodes CASSLTGNMETQYF.

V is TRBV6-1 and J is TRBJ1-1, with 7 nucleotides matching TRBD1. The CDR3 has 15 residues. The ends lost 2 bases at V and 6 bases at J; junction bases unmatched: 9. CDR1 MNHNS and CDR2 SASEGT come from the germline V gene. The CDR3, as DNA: TGTGCCAGCAGTGAACTCGACAGGGTGGTGGCTGAAGCTTTCTTT. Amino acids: CASSELDRVVAEAFF.

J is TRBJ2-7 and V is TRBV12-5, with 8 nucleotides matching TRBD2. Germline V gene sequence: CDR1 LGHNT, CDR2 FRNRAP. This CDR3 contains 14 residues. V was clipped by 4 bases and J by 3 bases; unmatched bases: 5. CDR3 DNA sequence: TGTGCTAGTGGTTCGAGCGGGGGAAACTACGAGCAGTACTTC. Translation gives CASGSSGGNYEQYF.

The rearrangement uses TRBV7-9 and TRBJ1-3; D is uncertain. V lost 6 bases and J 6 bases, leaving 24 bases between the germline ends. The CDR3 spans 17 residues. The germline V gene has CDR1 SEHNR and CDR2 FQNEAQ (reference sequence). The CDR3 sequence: CASRWLIQKGVENTIYF. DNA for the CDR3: TGTGCCAGCAGGTGGCTGATACAGAAAGGTGTGGAAAACACCATATATTTT.

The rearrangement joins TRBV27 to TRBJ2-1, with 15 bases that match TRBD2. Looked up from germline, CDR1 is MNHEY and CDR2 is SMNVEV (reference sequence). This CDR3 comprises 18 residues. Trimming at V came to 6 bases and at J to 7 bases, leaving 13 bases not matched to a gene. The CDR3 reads CASSRDRTGTSGRNEQFF. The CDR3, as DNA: TGTGCCAGCAGCCGCGACAGGACCGGGACTAGCGGGAGGAATGAGCAGTTCTTC.

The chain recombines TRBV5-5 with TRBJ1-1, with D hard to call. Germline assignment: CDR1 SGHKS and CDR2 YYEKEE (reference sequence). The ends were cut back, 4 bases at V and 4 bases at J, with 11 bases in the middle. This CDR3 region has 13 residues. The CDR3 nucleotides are TGTGCCAGCAGCCCCCCATGGGGCACTGAAGCTTTCTTT. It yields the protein CASSPPWGTEAFF.

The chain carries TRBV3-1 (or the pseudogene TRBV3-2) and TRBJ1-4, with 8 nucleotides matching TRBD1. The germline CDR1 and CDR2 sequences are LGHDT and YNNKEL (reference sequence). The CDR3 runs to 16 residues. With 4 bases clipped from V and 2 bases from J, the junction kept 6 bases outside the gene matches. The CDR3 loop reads CASSRGQVSTNEKLFF. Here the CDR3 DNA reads TGTGCCAGCAGCCGGGGACAGGTCTCTACTAATGAAAAACTGTTTTTT.

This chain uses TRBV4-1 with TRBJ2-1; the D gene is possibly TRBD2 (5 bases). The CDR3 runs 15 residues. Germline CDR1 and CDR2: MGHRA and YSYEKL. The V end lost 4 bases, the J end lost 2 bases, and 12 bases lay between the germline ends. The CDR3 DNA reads TGCGCCAGCAGCCTAGGGCTAGCAGCCTACAATGAGCAGTTCTTC. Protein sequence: CASSLGLAAYNEQFF.

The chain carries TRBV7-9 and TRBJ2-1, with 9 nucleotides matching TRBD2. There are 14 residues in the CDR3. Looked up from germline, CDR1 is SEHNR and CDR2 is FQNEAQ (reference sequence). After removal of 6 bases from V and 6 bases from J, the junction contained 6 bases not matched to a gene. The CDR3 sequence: CASSGSGSPNEQFF. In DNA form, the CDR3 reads TGTGCCAGCAGTGGTAGCGGGAGTCCCAATGAGCAGTTCTTC.

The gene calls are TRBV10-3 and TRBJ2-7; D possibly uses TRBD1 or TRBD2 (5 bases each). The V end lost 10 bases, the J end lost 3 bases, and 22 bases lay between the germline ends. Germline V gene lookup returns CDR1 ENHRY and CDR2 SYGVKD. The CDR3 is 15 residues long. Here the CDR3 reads CATKAASGKLYEQYF. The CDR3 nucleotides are TGTGCCACTAAAGCGGCATCAGGGAAACTCTACGAGCAGTACTTC.

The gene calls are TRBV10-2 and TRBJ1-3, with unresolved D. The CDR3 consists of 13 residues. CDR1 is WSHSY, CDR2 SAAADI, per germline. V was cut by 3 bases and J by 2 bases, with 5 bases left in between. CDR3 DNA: TGCGCCAGCAGTGACACCACTGGAAACACCATATATTTT. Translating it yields CASSDTTGNTIYF.

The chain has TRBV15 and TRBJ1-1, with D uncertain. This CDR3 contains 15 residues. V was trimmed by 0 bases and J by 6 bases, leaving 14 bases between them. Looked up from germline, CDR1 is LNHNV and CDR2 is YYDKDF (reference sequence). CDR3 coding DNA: TGTGCCACCAGCAGAGATATAGCTCGACTATCTGAAGCTTTCTTT. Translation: CATSRDIARLSEAFF.

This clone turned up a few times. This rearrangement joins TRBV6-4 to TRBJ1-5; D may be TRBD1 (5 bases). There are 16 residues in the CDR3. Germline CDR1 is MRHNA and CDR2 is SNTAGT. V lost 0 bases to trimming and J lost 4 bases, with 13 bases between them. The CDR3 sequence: CASSDSSGAGNQPQHF. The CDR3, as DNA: TGTGCCAGCAGTGACTCGTCCGGGGCCGGGAATCAGCCCCAGCATTTT.

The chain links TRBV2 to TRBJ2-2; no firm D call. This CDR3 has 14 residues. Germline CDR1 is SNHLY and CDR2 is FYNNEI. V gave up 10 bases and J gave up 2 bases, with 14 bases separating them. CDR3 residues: CATLRGTNTGELFF. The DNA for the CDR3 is TGTGCCACCTTAAGAGGCACCAACACCGGGGAGCTGTTTTTT.